This entry lists 31 T cell receptor beta chains sequenced from one sample in a study of OX40 agonist ivuxolimab in advanced cancers. The data were produced by immunoSEQ multiplex PCR, yet TCRdb's version contains in-frame clones alone and is incomplete. The sample holds about 79,000 clones, roughly 80% seen once. Sequences were derived from CD4+ or CD8+ T cells sorted from blood, sampled in a trial of the OX40 agonist ivuxolimab. Every receptor here comes from an adult with an advanced solid tumor such as melanoma, head and neck, liver or kidney cancer.

The V gene is TRBV6-6, the J gene TRBJ1-2; 8 bases fit TRBD1. The CDR3 is made up of 15 amino acids. CDR1 is MNHNY and CDR2 is SVGAGI in the germline V gene (reference sequence). Trimming removed 5 bases from V and 0 bases from J; junction bases left unmatched: 5. The CDR3 nucleotides are TGTGCCAGCAGTCCCGGACAGGGCCCTAACTATGGCTACACCTTC. Translating gives CASSPGQGPNYGYTF.

The chain combines TRBV14 with TRBJ2-7; no clear D. The CDR3 covers 13 residues. The germline V gene has CDR1 SGHDN and CDR2 FVKESK. The V gene lost 4 bases and the J gene lost 7 bases, with 14 bases spanning the gap. CDR3 protein: CASSLDHLGEQYF. CDR3 bases: TGTGCCAGCAGCCTTGACCACTTGGGGGAGCAGTACTTC.

With regard to this clone: Other DNA sequences of this sample code for an identical CDR3. The chain recombines TRBV19 with TRBJ1-1; possible D gene TRBD1, 6 bases. Germline CDR1 is LNHDA and CDR2 is SQIVND (reference sequence). The V gene lost 3 bases and the J gene lost 5 bases, with 10 bases spanning the gap. The CDR3 length is 13 residues. The CDR3 nucleotides are TGTGCCAGTAGTATGGGGCAGGGGACTGAAGCTTTCTTT. Its protein is CASSMGQGTEAFF.

The chain carries TRBV19 and TRBJ2-1, with D hard to call. V gave up 5 bases and J gave up 11 bases, with 13 bases separating them. CDR1 and CDR2 from the germline V gene are LNHDA and SQIVND (reference sequence). The CDR3 runs 12 residues. Here the CDR3 reads CASSDPSEKQFF. The CDR3 nucleotides are TGTGCCAGTAGTGACCCTTCGGAAAAGCAGTTCTTC. Using reference TRBV19 and TRBJ2-1 for the parts outside the CDR3, the full variable domain is DGGITQSPKYLFRKEGQNVTLSCEQNLNHDAMYWYRQDPGQGLRLIYYSQIVNDFQKGDIAEGYSVSREKKESFPLTVTSAQKNPTAFYLCASSDPSEKQFFGPGTRLTVL.

The chain employs TRBV28 and TRBJ1-2; possibly TRBD1 for D (6 bases). Looked up from germline, CDR1 is MDHEN and CDR2 is SYDVKM. Trimming cost V 7 bases and J 3 bases, with 15 bases left between them. This CDR3 is 14 amino acids long. CDR3 DNA: TGTGCCAGCACCATACCTGGACAGCACTATGGCTACACCTTC. It yields the protein CASTIPGQHYGYTF.

The chain couples TRBV28 to TRBJ2-1, with D tentatively TRBD1 or TRBD2 (6 bases each). The CDR3 extends over 14 amino acids. The germline gives CDR1 MDHEN, CDR2 SYDVKM. V lost 2 bases and J 3 bases, leaving 8 bases between the germline ends. Here the CDR3 reads CASSLGGHYNEQFF. CDR3 sequence (DNA): TGTGCCAGCAGTTTAGGGGGGCACTACAATGAGCAGTTCTTC.

The chain combines TRBV5-1 with TRBJ1-2; 10 nucleotides match TRBD1. The CDR3 runs to 14 residues. Germline lookup yields CDR1 SGHRS and CDR2 YFSETQ. After removal of 4 bases from V and 4 bases from J, the junction contained 4 bases not matched to a gene. The CDR3 DNA reads as TGCGCCAGCAGCGAGGGGACAGGGGCCTATGGCTACACCTTC. Its translation is CASSEGTGAYGYTF.

The chain is built from TRBV4-3 and TRBJ1-4, with D perhaps matching TRBD1 (5 bases). The CDR3 extends over 15 amino acids. Trimming shortened V by 0 bases and J by 4 bases, and 9 bases separated the two germline ends. From germline, CDR1 is LGHNA and CDR2 YSLEER. CDR3 protein: CASSQDAGINEKLFF. The CDR3 DNA is TGCGCCAGCAGCCAAGATGCAGGGATTAATGAAAAACTGTTTTTT.

The chain has TRBV12-5 and TRBJ2-5; 7 bases match TRBD1. V lost 1 base to trimming and J lost 0 bases; unmatched junction nucleotides: 8. CDR3 size: 17 residues. Germline loops: CDR1 LGHNT, CDR2 FRNRAP. CDR3 residues: CASGLGGYRGDQETQYF. The CDR3 DNA reads as TGTGCTAGTGGTTTGGGGGGCTACAGGGGAGACCAAGAGACCCAGTACTTC.

The chain employs TRBV5-1 and TRBJ2-1; a possible D gene is TRBD1 (6 bases). Germline-derived CDR1 and CDR2 are SGHRS and YFSETQ. The V gene lost 0 bases and the J gene lost 5 bases, with 9 bases spanning the gap. The CDR3 is made up of 14 amino acids. CDR3 DNA sequence: TGCGCCAGCAGCTTGGACAGGGCAAACAATGAGCAGTTCTTC. This codes for CASSLDRANNEQFF.

V gene TRBV30 combines with J gene TRBJ1-4; no reliable D call. In germline, CDR1 is GTSNPN, CDR2 SVGIG (reference sequence). Deletions cut 2 bases from V and 13 bases from J, with 14 bases between. The CDR3 runs 12 residues. The DNA for the CDR3 is TGTGCCTGGAGTACGACGCCTTCCGCACTGTTTTTT. This translates into CAWSTTPSALFF.

The chain joins TRBV5-1 to TRBJ1-2; 7 bases are a match to TRBD1. Per the germline V gene, CDR1 is SGHRS and CDR2 is YFSETQ. The trim removed 4 bases at V and 2 bases at J, leaving 11 bases unmatched. This CDR3 contains 16 residues. This CDR3 reads CASSPLGQNSNYGYTF. CDR3 nucleotide sequence: TGCGCCAGCAGCCCCCTGGGACAGAACTCGAACTATGGCTACACCTTC.

The J gene is TRBJ1-4, the V gene TRBV5-1; D perhaps matches TRBD1 (6 bases). The CDR3 has 18 residues. Looked up from germline, CDR1 is SGHRS and CDR2 is YFSETQ. Trimming shortened V by 0 bases and J by 7 bases, and 22 bases separated the two germline ends. CDR3 nucleotide sequence: TGCGCCAGCAGCTTGGGATACGCAACCCGAGGGGGTGGTGAAAAACTGTTTTTT. Its translation is CASSLGYATRGGGEKLFF.

This chain connects TRBV5-6 to TRBJ1-2, with a tentative D call TRBD1 (5 bases). The CDR3 totals 16 residues. Germline V gives CDR1 SGHDT, CDR2 YYEEEE. Trimming pared 4 bases from V and 4 bases from J, leaving 20 bases between. The CDR3 loop reads CASSHWGPGGAYGYTF. In nucleotides, the CDR3 is TGTGCCAGCAGCCATTGGGGTCCAGGTGGGGCCTATGGCTACACCTTC.

This chain links TRBV4-3 with TRBJ2-3, with D possibly being TRBD2 (5 bases). Trimming removed 1 base from V and 4 bases from J, with 9 bases in between. Germline V gene lookup returns CDR1 LGHNA and CDR2 YSLEER. The CDR3 loop spans 14 amino acids. The CDR3 region has the DNA TGCGCCAGCAGCCAAGGGGTCGGGGCAGATACGCAGTATTTT. Translation: CASSQGVGADTQYF.

The CDR3 sequence is CASSPGGGRGSHEQYF. DNA for the CDR3: TGTGCCAGCAGCCCCGGGGGTGGCAGGGGGAGTCACGAGCAGTACTTC. J is TRBJ2-7 and V is TRBV5-4; D is perhaps TRBD1 (7 bases). This CDR3 comprises 16 residues. Germline-derived CDR1 and CDR2 are SGHNT and YYREEE (reference sequence). V lost 4 bases and J 5 bases, leaving 22 bases between the germline ends.

This chain joins TRBV27 and TRBJ1-2, with D perhaps matching TRBD1 (6 bases). CDR1 is MNHEY and CDR2 is SMNVEV in the germline V gene (reference sequence). V lost 2 bases and J lost 8, with 9 bases in between. This CDR3 is built from 12 residues. CDR3 sequence: CASSLAGDGYTF. The CDR3, as DNA: TGTGCCAGCAGTTTAGCAGGGGACGGCTACACCTTC.

The chain employs TRBV6-5 and TRBJ1-2; perhaps TRBD1 as D (6 bases). The V end lost 5 bases, the J end lost 3 bases, and 13 bases lay between the germline ends. This CDR3 has 14 residues. Germline CDR1 is MNHEY and CDR2 is SVGAGI. This CDR3 is CASSRRGPDYGYTF. The CDR3 DNA reads TGTGCCAGCAGTCGCAGGGGTCCCGACTATGGCTACACCTTC.

CDR3 DNA: TGTGCCAGCAGCTTAGCCGGGGGAGAGACCCAGTACTTC. Encoded protein: CASSLAGGETQYF. This chain links TRBV7-8 with TRBJ2-5, with D perhaps matching TRBD2 (6 bases). The CDR3 is 13 amino acids. V was pared by 0 bases and J by 4 bases, with 6 bases between. Germline assignment: CDR1 SGHVS and CDR2 FQNEAQ.

This chain joins TRBV10-3 and TRBJ1-6, with 9 bases matching TRBD1. J lost 6 bases, V lost 10 bases, and 7 bases had no gene match. Germline lookup yields CDR1 ENHRY and CDR2 SYGVKD. The CDR3 covers 14 residues. As DNA, the CDR3 is TGTGCCACCAAGGACAGGGGCAGTAATTCACCCCTCCACTTT. Protein sequence: CATKDRGSNSPLHF.

The genes are TRBV18 and TRBJ1-5; D gene uncertain. The V gene's germline CDR1 is KGHSH and CDR2 LQKENI. V was trimmed by 5 bases and J by 6 bases, leaving 14 bases between them. The length of the CDR3 is 14 residues. CDR3: CASSAVGEGQPQHF. CDR3 DNA sequence: TGTGCCAGCTCAGCCGTCGGAGAGGGTCAGCCCCAGCATTTT.

This rearrangement joins TRBV5-1 to TRBJ1-4, with D tentatively TRBD1 (6 bases). The germline V gene encodes CDR1 SGHRS and CDR2 YFSETQ. V gave up 2 bases and J gave up 8 bases, with 13 bases separating them. This CDR3 is 14 amino acids long. This CDR3 reads CASSLRRGQEKLFF. The CDR3 nucleotides read TGCGCCAGCAGCTTACGGCGGGGGCAGGAAAAACTGTTTTTT.

V usage is TRBV7-8 and J usage is TRBJ2-7; no clear D gene. This CDR3 spans 15 amino acids. V was trimmed by 1 base and J by 0 bases, leaving 10 bases between them. CDR1 SGHVS and CDR2 FQNEAQ come from the germline V gene. CDR3: CASSLVDGSSYEQYF. The CDR3 region has the DNA TGTGCCAGCAGCTTAGTTGACGGCTCCTCCTACGAGCAGTACTTC.

The sample holds one count of this clone. The chain employs TRBV7-3 and TRBJ2-3; 8 bases agree with TRBD2. CDR1 is SGHTA and CDR2 is FQGTGA in the germline V gene. V shed 2 bases, J shed 5 bases, and the junction held 9 bases outside the gene matches. The CDR3 sequence is 16 residues long. CDR3 in amino acids: CASSLAGGGIRDTQYF. Here the CDR3 DNA reads TGTGCCAGCAGCTTAGCGGGCGGGGGGATCCGAGATACGCAGTATTTT.

The V and J genes are TRBV28 and TRBJ2-1; 11 bases map to TRBD2. The ends lost 2 bases at V and 5 bases at J; junction bases unmatched: 8. Germline lookup yields CDR1 MDHEN and CDR2 SYDVKM. This CDR3 has 17 amino acids. Written as DNA, the CDR3 is TGTGCCAGCAGTTTAGCACTTCTGGGACTAGCGGACAATGAGCAGTTCTTC. This sequence encodes CASSLALLGLADNEQFF.

The genes are TRBV6-6 and TRBJ1-4; TRBD1 matches 7 bases. The CDR3 spans 15 residues. V was pared by 4 bases and J by 1 base, with 3 bases of the junction left unmatched. Germline assignment: CDR1 MNHNY and CDR2 SVGAGI (reference sequence). The CDR3 loop is CASSFSGGTNEKLFF. CDR3 DNA sequence: TGTGCCAGCAGTTTTTCAGGGGGAACTAATGAAAAACTGTTTTTT.

This chain uses TRBV15 with TRBJ1-5; no firm D call. The CDR3 covers 13 residues. Trimming removed 0 bases from V and 8 bases from J, with 8 bases in between. Per the germline V gene, CDR1 is LNHNV and CDR2 is YYDKDF (reference sequence). The CDR3 region has the DNA TGTGCCACCAGCAGAGAATTAGGAGAGCCCCAGCATTTT. As protein: CATSRELGEPQHF.

The chain combines TRBV29-1 with TRBJ2-7; D perhaps matches TRBD1 (6 bases). Germline V gene data show CDR1 as SQVTM and CDR2 as ANQGSEA. V lost 6 bases and J lost 3, with 18 bases in between. CDR3 length: 14 residues. The CDR3 sequence is CSVAGQTSNYEQYF. CDR3 nucleotide sequence: TGCAGCGTCGCTGGACAGACCTCTAACTACGAGCAGTACTTC.

The chain uses TRBV7-9 and TRBJ1-6, with TRBD1 matching over 9 bases. This CDR3 comprises 15 residues. V gave up 3 bases and J gave up 8 bases; unmatched junction bases: 5. The germline V gene encodes CDR1 SEHNR and CDR2 FQNEAQ (reference sequence). CDR3 nucleotides: TGTGCCAGCAGCTTCCGGGACAGGGTTGATTCACCCCTCCACTTT. This gives the protein CASSFRDRVDSPLHF.

This chain uses TRBV5-4 with TRBJ2-1; D may be TRBD1 (5 bases). Germline V gene data show CDR1 as SGHNT and CDR2 as YYREEE (reference sequence). This CDR3 spans 13 amino acids. Trimming stripped 1 base from V and 7 bases from J, with 9 bases between. This CDR3 is CASSLSRENEQFF. The CDR3 DNA reads TGTGCCAGCAGCTTGAGCAGGGAAAATGAGCAGTTCTTC. The variable domain in full, with the rest retrieved from reference TRBV5-4 and TRBJ2-1, is ETGVTQSPTHLIKTRGQQVTLRCSSQSGHNTVSWYQQALGQGPQFIFQYYREEENGRGNFPPRFSGLQFPNYSSELNVNALELDDSALYLCASSLSRENEQFFGPGTRLTVL.

The V and J genes are TRBV11-2 and TRBJ2-3; D unresolved. Trimming cost V 6 bases and J 0 bases, with 19 bases left between them. From germline, CDR1 is SGHAT and CDR2 FQNNGV. There are 17 residues in the CDR3. CDR3 sequence (DNA): TGTGCCAGCAGTCTTCGCAGGACCACAGCTAGCACAGATACGCAGTATTTT. It yields the protein CASSLRRTTASTDTQYF.